Each of the 8 T cell receptor beta chains below was sequenced from the same sample in a study of CD8 T cells in ankylosing spondylitis. Each CDR3 protein gets one entry after TCRdb re-called the 5' RACE reads with MiXCR. This table has just over 300,000 distinct CDR3 sequences, around 20% appearing once. Material for sequencing was blood, either unsorted or a sorted T cell fraction (not recorded which). The origin of the receptors is a female donor with ankylosing spondylitis or in good health (not recorded which).

The chain links TRBV7-2 to TRBJ1-1; TRBD1 aligns across 12 bases. V gave up 4 bases and J gave up 4 bases; unmatched junction bases: 7. The CDR3 has 16 residues. CDR1 is SGHTA, CDR2 FQGNSA, per germline. CDR3 in amino acids: CASSSRDRGLGTEAFF. Here the CDR3 DNA reads TGTGCCAGCAGCTCCCGGGACAGGGGGCTGGGCACTGAAGCTTTCTTT.

This clonotype was detected only a few times. V gene TRBV20-1 combines with J gene TRBJ1-3, with 7 bases identical to TRBD1. Trimming removed 4 bases from V and 0 bases from J; junction bases left unmatched: 9. The CDR3 is 16 amino acids. The germline V gene encodes CDR1 DFQATT and CDR2 SNEGSKA (reference sequence). The CDR3 DNA follows: TGCAGTGCTACACCTACAGGGGCTTCCTCTGGAAACACCATATATTTT. Its translation: CSATPTGASSGNTIYF.

The chain has TRBV27 and TRBJ1-4; tentatively, D is TRBD1 (5 bases). Germline V gene lookup returns CDR1 MNHEY and CDR2 SMNVEV (reference sequence). This CDR3 has 16 amino acids. V shed 3 bases and J shed 7 bases, with 18 bases lying between them. The CDR3 DNA is TGTGCCAGCAGTTTTGGGGACGCGGGTAGTGGTGAAAAACTGTTTTTT. Translation: CASSFGDAGSGEKLFF.

A few counts support this clonotype. The rearrangement links TRBV6-5 to TRBJ1-1; D gene unclear. Germline lookup yields CDR1 MNHEY and CDR2 SVGAGI. CDR3 length: 15 amino acids. V was trimmed by 0 bases and J by 3 bases, leaving 11 bases between them. CDR3 DNA sequence: TGTGCCAGCAGTTACTCCTGGGTTCAGGACACTGAAGCTTTCTTT. Encoded protein: CASSYSWVQDTEAFF.

This clonotype was detected a few times. V and J are TRBV10-3 and TRBJ2-2; weak D call: TRBD2 (6 bases). CDR3 length equals 16 residues. V lost 6 bases, J lost 1 base, and 15 bases lay in between. Germline CDR1 reads ENHRY; CDR2 reads SYGVKD. CDR3 nucleotide sequence: TGTGCCATCAGCCGGAGGCCGGGAGTGAACACCGGGGAGCTGTTTTTT. It is translated as CAISRRPGVNTGELFF.

The table lists this clonotype with many counts. The chain couples TRBV6-2 or TRBV6-3 to TRBJ1-2; maybe TRBD1 (6 bases). The germline CDR1 and CDR2 sequences are MNHEY and SVGEGT. The CDR3 has 15 residues. V was trimmed by 2 bases and J by 6 bases, leaving 16 bases between them. CDR3 sequence reads: CASSYQGGRGDGYTF. The CDR3 DNA sequence: TGTGCCAGCAGTTACCAAGGGGGGCGCGGAGATGGCTACACCTTC.

The sample holds many counts of this clonotype. The genes are TRBV6-5 and TRBJ2-7, with D perhaps assigned TRBD1 or TRBD2 (5 bases each). The CDR3 runs to 15 residues. Germline assignment: CDR1 MNHEY and CDR2 SVGAGI. V lost 2 bases and J 5 bases, leaving 16 bases between the germline ends. Written as DNA, the CDR3 is TGTGCCAGCAGTTACAGACACGTAGGGGACCACGAGCAGTACTTC. Residues: CASSYRHVGDHEQYF.

There are a few counts of this clonotype. The chain joins TRBV29-1 to TRBJ1-2; no clear D gene. CDR3 length: 14 amino acids. The germline V gene encodes CDR1 SQVTM and CDR2 ANQGSEA. Trimming left V 3 bases short and J 7 bases short, with 18 bases between. The CDR3 DNA follows: TGCAGCGTTGAGGTCGCGGCCGTGGAGGGTGGCTACACCTTC. Translation gives CSVEVAAVEGGYTF.